Listed here is a single TCR beta chain. Some clones are missing from TCRdb's copy, which holds only in-frame ones; the method was immunoSEQ multiplex PCR. The table lists tens of thousands of clones, 83% of them singletons, with approximately 3.8% in the top ten. This record belongs to a study of siplizumab effects on memory and regulatory T cells. The CDR3 length is 15 residues. Germline V gives CDR1 KGHSH, CDR2 LQKENI. The V gene end was trimmed by 3 bases and the J gene end by 4 bases; junction bases not matched to a gene: 7. The sample comprised memory CD4+ T cells sorted from blood. The receptor's source is a human donor in good health. The rearrangement links TRBV18 to TRBJ1-2; 8 nucleotides align to TRBD1. CDR3 loop: CASSPTGQETYGYTF. The CDR3 bases are TGTGCCAGCTCACCGACGGGACAGGAGACCTATGGCTACACCTTC.